This section outlines one TCR beta chain sequence together with its context. The specificity of this receptor is unknown. No clone much larger than this one lies a single base away; base qualities are absent. These data come from a study of blood T cell repertoires in COVID-19 (TCRdb year 2020). As for the study more broadly: Samples covering the acute and convalescent phases of COVID-19 were provided by collaborators in the United States, Italy and Spain. The material from the prospective study consisted of cDNA or gDNA derived from T cells, B-cell-depleted T cells, or PBMCs. Deeply sampled blood TCRbeta repertoires from subjects exposed to, actively infected with, or recovered from COVID-19 were included in the dataset. The repertoires were released in a freely available public database intended as a resource for research on the immune response to SARS-CoV-2. Samples were obtained from the ongoing ImmuneRACE study (first 160 participants) and from about 1,300 subjects provided by 6 global collaborators. A de-identified subject ID, COVID-19 status, age in years and sex were almost always included in the sample metadata. Where available, HLA class I and class II types were obtained from metadata supplied by the sample provider rather than from assay-based typing. Beyond this particular receptor, the publication reports: Clinical and demographic metadata were provided uncurated, with the amount varying by source and participant.

The immunoSEQ Assay, a bias-controlled multiplex PCR, was used to amplify TCRbeta CDR3 regions from genomic DNA. Processing in the source paper ran as follows. The number of nucleated cells in each sample was estimated from the amplification of reference gene primers within the assay. To quantify the absolute abundance of each unique TCRbeta CDR3 rearrangement, sequence reads were collapsed and filtered. Productive Simpson clonality was computed per sample as the square root of Simpson's diversity index over productive rearrangements. TCRdb's version of the immuneACCESS table is confined to in-frame rearrangements and falls short of the full clone set. An unresolved V gene accounts for under half of the shortfall where checked; the remainder is of unknown origin. The V and J calls and the clone size are those of that table, but D and trimming were determined from the DNA. Counted in this sample were 130,000 to 150,000 clones; around 80% of them appeared once. The ten largest clones take up around 13% of the sample.

Each collaborating institution followed its own protocols to collect whole blood in K2EDTA tubes. For TCRbeta analysis, collaborators shipped samples as frozen whole blood, isolated PBMCs, or DNA extracted from either of those sample types. The TCR was taken from a man older than 75 with acute or convalescent COVID-19. The source material was peripheral blood.

This receptor has the CDR3 CAISDLAGGRETQYF. The nucleotides are TGTGCCATCAGTGATCTAGCGGGGGGGCGAGAGACCCAGTACTTC. Recombination connected TRBV10-3 to TRBJ2-5, and 12 junctional nucleotides match TRBD2. The germline V gene gives CDR1 as ENHRY and CDR2 as SYGVKD. Taken from cysteine to phenylalanine, the CDR3 has 15 residues. Of all the DNA, just the CDR3 is kept, 45 bases in frame from base 1. From V the trimming removes 3 bases and from J it removes 4 bases, while the gene matches leave 3 bases of the junction unaccounted for.